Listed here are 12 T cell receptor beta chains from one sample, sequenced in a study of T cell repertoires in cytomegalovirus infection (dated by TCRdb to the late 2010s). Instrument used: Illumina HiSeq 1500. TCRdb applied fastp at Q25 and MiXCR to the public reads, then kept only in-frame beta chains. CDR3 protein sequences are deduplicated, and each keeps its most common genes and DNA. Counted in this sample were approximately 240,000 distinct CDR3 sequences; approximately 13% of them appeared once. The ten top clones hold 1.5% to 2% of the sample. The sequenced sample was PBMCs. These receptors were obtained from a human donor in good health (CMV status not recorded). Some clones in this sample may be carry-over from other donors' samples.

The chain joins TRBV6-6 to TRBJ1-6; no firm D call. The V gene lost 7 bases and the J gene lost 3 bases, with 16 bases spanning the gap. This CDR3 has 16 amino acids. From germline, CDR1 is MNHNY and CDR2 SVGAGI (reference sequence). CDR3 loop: CASTLAGSGYNSPLHF. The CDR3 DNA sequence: TGTGCCAGCACCCTCGCGGGGAGCGGCTATAATTCACCCCTCCACTTT.

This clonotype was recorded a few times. The CDR3 protein is CSARDLQEVSAKNIQYF. CDR3 DNA sequence: TGCAGTGCTAGAGATCTGCAGGAGGTTTCGGCCAAAAACATTCAGTACTTC. The chain uses TRBV20-1 and TRBJ2-4, with D perhaps TRBD2 (5 bases). The V end was cut by 0 bases, the J end by 1 base, with 16 bases between. This CDR3 is built from 17 residues. From germline, CDR1 is DFQATT and CDR2 SNEGSKA (reference sequence).

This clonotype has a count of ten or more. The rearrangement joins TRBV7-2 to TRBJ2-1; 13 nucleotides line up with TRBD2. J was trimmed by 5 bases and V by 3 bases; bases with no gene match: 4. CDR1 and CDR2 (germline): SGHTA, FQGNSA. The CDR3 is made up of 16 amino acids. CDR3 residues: CASSFSGTSGNNEQFF. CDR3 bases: TGTGCCAGCAGCTTCTCCGGGACTAGCGGGAACAATGAGCAGTTCTTC. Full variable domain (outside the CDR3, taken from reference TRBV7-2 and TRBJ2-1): GAGVSQSPSNKVTEKGKDVELRCDPISGHTALYWYRQSLGQGLEFLIYFQGNSAPDKSGLPSDRFSAERTGGSVSTLTIQRTQQEDSAVYLCASSFSGTSGNNEQFFGPGTRLTVL.

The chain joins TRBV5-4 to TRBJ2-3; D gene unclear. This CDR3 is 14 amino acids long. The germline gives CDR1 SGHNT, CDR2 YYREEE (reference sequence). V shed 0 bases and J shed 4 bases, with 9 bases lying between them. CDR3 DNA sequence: TGTGCCAGCAGCTTGGTCGGTGGATCAGATACGCAGTATTTT. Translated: CASSLVGGSDTQYF.

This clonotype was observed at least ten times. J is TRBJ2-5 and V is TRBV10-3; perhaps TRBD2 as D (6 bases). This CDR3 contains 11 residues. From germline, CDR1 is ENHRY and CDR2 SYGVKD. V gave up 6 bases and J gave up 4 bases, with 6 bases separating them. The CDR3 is CAIRGGETQYF. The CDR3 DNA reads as TGTGCCATCAGGGGAGGAGAGACCCAGTACTTC.

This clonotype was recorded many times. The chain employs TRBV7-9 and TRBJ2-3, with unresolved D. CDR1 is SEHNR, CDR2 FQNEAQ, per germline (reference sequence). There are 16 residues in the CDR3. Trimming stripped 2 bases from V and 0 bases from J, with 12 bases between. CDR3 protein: CASSLSSGTSTDTQYF. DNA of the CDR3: TGTGCCAGCAGCTTATCCTCAGGCACTAGCACAGATACGCAGTATTTT.

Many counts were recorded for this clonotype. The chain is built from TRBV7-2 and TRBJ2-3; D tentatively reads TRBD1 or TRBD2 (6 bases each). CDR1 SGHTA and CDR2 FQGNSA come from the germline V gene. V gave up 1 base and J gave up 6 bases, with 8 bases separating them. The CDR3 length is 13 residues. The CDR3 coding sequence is TGTGCCAGCAGCTTAGTAGGGGGGGATACGCAGTATTTT. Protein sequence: CASSLVGGDTQYF.

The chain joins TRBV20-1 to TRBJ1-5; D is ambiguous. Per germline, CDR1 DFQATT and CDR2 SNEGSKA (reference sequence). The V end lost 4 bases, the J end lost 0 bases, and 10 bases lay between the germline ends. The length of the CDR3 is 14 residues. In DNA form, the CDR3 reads TGCAGTGCTACTTGGGGAATTAGCAATCAGCCCCAGCATTTT. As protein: CSATWGISNQPQHF.

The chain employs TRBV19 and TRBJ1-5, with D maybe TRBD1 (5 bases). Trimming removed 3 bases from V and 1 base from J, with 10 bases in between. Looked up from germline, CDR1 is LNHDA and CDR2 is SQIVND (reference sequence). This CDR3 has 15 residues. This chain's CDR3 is CASSMGEGSNQPQHF. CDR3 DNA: TGTGCCAGTAGTATGGGGGAGGGAAGCAATCAGCCCCAGCATTTT.

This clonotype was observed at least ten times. CDR3 amino acids: CASSQLAGSSYEQYF. The CDR3 nucleotides read TGTGCCAGCAGCCAACTAGCGGGGAGCTCCTACGAGCAGTACTTC. The J gene is TRBJ2-7, the V gene TRBV7-2, with 10 bases that match TRBD2. CDR1 SGHTA and CDR2 FQGNSA come from the germline V gene. Trimming took 5 bases from V and 0 from J; bases not matched to a gene: 4. The CDR3 contains 15 residues.

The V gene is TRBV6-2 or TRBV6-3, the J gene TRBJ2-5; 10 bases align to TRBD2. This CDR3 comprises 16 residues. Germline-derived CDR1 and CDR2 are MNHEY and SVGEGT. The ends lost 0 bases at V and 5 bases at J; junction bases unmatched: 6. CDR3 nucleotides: TGTGCCAGCAGTTACTCGATCTCTAGCGGGAGCGAGACCCAGTACTTC. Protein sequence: CASSYSISSGSETQYF.

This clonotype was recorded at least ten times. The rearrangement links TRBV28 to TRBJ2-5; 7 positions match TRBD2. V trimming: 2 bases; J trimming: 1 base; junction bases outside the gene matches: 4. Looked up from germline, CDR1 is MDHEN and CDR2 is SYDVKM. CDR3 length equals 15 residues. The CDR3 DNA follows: TGTGCCAGCAGTTTAAGTGGGGGGGGCCAAGAGACCCAGTACTTC. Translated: CASSLSGGGQETQYF.